This T cell receptor beta chain was observed in a study of early T cells in non-severe SARS-CoV-2 infection. The overall study: Sequencing input comprised bulk RNA from unsorted whole blood; chain pairing was not available.

There are 17 residues in the CDR3. V lost 0 bases and J lost 2, with 16 bases in between. Germline V gives CDR1 MNHEY, CDR2 SVGEGT. Attachment of unique molecular identifiers to individual cDNA molecules was performed. TCRdb analysed the 5' RACE reads with MiXCR anew, one entry per CDR3 protein. The sample shows roughly 29,000 distinct CDR3 sequences, 5.3% of them seen only once. This clonotype occurred many times. The V and J genes are TRBV6-2 or TRBV6-3 and TRBJ2-5; D perhaps matches TRBD2 (5 bases). Sequencing input: whole blood. This sequence originates from an adult who was a healthcare worker with PCR-confirmed SARS-CoV-2 infection or an uninfected control (not recorded which). CDR3 nucleotides: TGTGCCAGCAGTTACTCTGCCTTTCGACTACCTCAAGAGACCCAGTACTTC. Translation: CASSYSAFRLPQETQYF.